The TCR beta chain described here comes from a study of T-cell reconstitution after alpha-beta-depleted transplantation in children. Only a few counts were recorded for this clonotype. Its matching antigen is unknown. Construction of the TCRbeta library involved unique molecular identifiers. TCRdb processed the PCR reads anew with MiXCR; each CDR3 protein has one entry. The sample includes 600,000 to 700,000 distinct CDR3 sequences, roughly 14% seen only once; the top ten take 0.65% to 0.9%. Study findings and constraints: A year had passed since transplant, and T-cell counts and diversity by then came mostly from newly produced T cells. Expanded clones from the graft, numbering several hundred, reportedly supplied alpha-beta T cells about two months after transplant.

The CDR3 has 13 residues. Germline assignment: CDR1 SNHLY and CDR2 FYNNEI. V lost 7 bases and J 7 bases, leaving 14 bases between the germline ends. The specimen was PBMCs, collected before TCRalphabeta/CD19-depleted stem cell transplant. This clonotype was sampled from a girl aged 2 to 10 with congenital amegakaryocytic thrombocytopenia, due to receive a stem cell transplant. The J gene is TRBJ2-1, the V gene TRBV2; D uncertain. This CDR3 reads CASTGLVRNEQFF. For the CDR3, the DNA is TGTGCCAGCACTGGCCTCGTCCGAAATGAGCAGTTCTTC.